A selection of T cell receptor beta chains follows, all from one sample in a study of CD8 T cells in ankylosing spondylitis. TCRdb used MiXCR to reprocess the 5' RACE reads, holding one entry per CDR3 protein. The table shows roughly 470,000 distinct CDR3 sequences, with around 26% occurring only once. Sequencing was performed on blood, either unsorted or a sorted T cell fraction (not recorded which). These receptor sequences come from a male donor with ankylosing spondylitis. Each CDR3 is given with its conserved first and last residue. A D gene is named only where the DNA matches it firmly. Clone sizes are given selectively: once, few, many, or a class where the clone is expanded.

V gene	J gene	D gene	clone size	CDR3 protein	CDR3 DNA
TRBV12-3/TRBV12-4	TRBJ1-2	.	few	CASSPLSTFYGYTF	TGTGCCAGCAGCCCACTATCCACCTTCTATGGCTACACCTTC
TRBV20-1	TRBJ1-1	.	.	CSAGNLWTVNTEAFF	TGCAGTGCCGGAAACCTTTGGACAGTAAACACTGAAGCTTTCTTT
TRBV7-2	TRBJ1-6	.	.	CASNENVIGSPLHF	TGTGCCAGCAACGAAAACGTGATAGGATCACCCCTCCACTTT
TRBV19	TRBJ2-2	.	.	CASVLDRASSTGELFF	TGTGCCAGCGTATTGGACCGAGCCTCGAGCACCGGGGAGCTGTTTTTT
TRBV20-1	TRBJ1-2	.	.	CSAIPYRNYGYTF	TGCAGTGCTATCCCTTATCGGAACTATGGCTACACCTTC
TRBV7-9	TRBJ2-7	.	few	CASSSGPFRQYF	TGTGCCAGCAGCTCCGGACCATTTCGGCAGTACTTC
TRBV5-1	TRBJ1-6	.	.	CASSSYGGGGSPLHF	TGCGCCAGCAGCAGCTACGGGGGAGGTGGTTCACCCCTCCACTTT
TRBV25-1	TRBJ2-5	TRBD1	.	CASSAADRGEETQYF	TGTGCCAGCAGTGCAGCTGACAGGGGGGAAGAGACCCAGTACTTC
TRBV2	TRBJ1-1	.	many	CASRPTWGGNTEAFF	TGTGCCAGCAGGCCTACTTGGGGGGGGAACACTGAAGCTTTCTTT
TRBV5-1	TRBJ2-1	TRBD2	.	CASSLEAGGVDEQFF	TGCGCCAGCAGCTTGGAAGCGGGGGGTGTTGATGAGCAGTTCTTC
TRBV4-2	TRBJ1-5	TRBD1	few	CASSPDRVDNQPQHF	TGTGCCAGCAGCCCCGACAGGGTAGACAATCAGCCCCAGCATTTT
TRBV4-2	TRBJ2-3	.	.	CASSQDESVGATDTQYF	TGTGCCAGCAGCCAAGATGAATCGGTGGGAGCCACAGATACGCAGTATTTT
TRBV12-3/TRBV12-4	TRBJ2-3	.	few	CASRPPDRTQYF	TGTGCCAGCAGACCCCCAGATCGCACGCAGTATTTT
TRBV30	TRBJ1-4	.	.	CAWSKDSHNEKLFF	TGTGCCTGGTCCAAGGACAGCCATAATGAAAAACTGTTTTTT
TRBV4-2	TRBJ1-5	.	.	CASSQARGGVDQPQHF	TGTGCCAGCAGCCAAGCCCGGGGGGGGGTTGATCAGCCCCAGCATTTT
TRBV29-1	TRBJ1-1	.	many	CSAGRGMDTEAFF	TGCAGCGCAGGACGAGGTATGGACACTGAAGCTTTCTTT
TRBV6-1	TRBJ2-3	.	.	CASSPGGFVTDTQYF	TGTGCCAGCAGTCCAGGAGGCTTTGTGACAGATACGCAGTATTTT
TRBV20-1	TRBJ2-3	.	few	CSATPSTDTQYF	TGCAGTGCTACCCCCAGTACAGATACGCAGTATTTT
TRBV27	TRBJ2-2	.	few	CAARRTGVGTGELFF	TGTGCCGCAAGACGGACGGGAGTCGGAACCGGGGAGCTGTTTTTT
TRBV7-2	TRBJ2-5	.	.	CASSPAGAIQETQYF	TGTGCCAGCAGCCCCGCGGGGGCCATCCAAGAGACCCAGTACTTC
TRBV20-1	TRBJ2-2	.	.	CSARDRGFHGELFF	TGCAGTGCTAGAGATAGGGGGTTTCACGGGGAGCTGTTTTTT
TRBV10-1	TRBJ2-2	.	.	CASSFSGTPGTGELFF	TGCGCCAGCTCATTCTCCGGGACCCCGGGGACCGGGGAGCTGTTTTTT
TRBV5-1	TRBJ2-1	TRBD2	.	CASSLGSGGYNEQFF	TGCGCCAGCAGCTTGGGTAGCGGGGGATACAATGAGCAGTTCTTC
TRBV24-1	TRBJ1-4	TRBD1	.	CATSDADREGKLFF	TGTGCCACCAGTGATGCCGACAGGGAAGGAAAACTGTTTTTT
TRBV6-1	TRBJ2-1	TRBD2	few	CASRSSGYNEQFF	TGTGCCAGCAGGTCTAGCGGGTACAATGAGCAGTTCTTC
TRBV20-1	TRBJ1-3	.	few	CSAGDARRNSGNTIYF	TGCAGTGCTGGAGACGCCAGGCGGAACTCTGGAAACACCATATATTTT
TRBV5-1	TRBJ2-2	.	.	CASSWESNTGELFF	TGCGCCAGCAGCTGGGAAAGCAACACCGGGGAGCTGTTTTTT
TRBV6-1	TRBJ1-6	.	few	CASSEAGGSGSPLHF	TGTGCCAGCAGTGAAGCAGGGGGGTCAGGATCACCCCTCCACTTT
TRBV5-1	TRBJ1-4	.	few	CASSPEGRPYEKLFF	TGCGCCAGCAGCCCAGAGGGTCGACCATATGAAAAACTGTTTTTT
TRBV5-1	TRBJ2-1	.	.	CASSLVRDSGSKQFF	TGCGCCAGCAGCTTGGTGCGAGACAGCGGTTCTAAGCAGTTCTTC
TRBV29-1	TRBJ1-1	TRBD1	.	CSVEKDRETFF	TGCAGCGTTGAAAAGGACAGGGAGACTTTCTTT
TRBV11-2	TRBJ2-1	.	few	CASSPEGVFANEQFF	TGTGCCAGCAGCCCGGAAGGGGTCTTTGCCAATGAGCAGTTCTTC
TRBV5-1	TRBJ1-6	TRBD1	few	CASSLAMGQDNSPLHF	TGCGCCAGCAGCTTGGCCATGGGACAGGATAATTCACCCCTCCACTTT
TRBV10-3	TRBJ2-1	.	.	CAISGEAVNSYNEQFF	TGTGCCATCAGTGGGGAAGCGGTCAATTCCTACAATGAGCAGTTCTTC
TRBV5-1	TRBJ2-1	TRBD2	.	CASSSRTSSYNEQFF	TGCGCCAGCAGCTCCCGGACTAGCTCGTACAATGAGCAGTTCTTC
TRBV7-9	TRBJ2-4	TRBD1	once	CASSQDRESAKNIQYF	TGTGCCAGCAGCCAAGACAGGGAGTCGGCCAAAAACATTCAGTACTTC
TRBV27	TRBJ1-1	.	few	CASSYLFNTEAFF	TGTGCCAGCAGTTACCTATTTAACACTGAAGCTTTCTTT
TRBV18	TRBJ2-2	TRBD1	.	CASSPTRDRVGSGELFF	TGTGCCAGCTCACCAACCCGGGACAGGGTAGGATCCGGGGAGCTGTTTTTT
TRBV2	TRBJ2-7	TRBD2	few	CASKTSGYEQYF	TGTGCCAGCAAGACTAGCGGCTACGAGCAGTACTTC
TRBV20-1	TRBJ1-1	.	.	CSARDRTKGVEAFF	TGCAGTGCTAGAGATCGGACAAAGGGGGTTGAAGCTTTCTTT
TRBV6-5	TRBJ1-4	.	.	CASSYRGEVGEKLFF	TGTGCCAGCAGTTATCGTGGGGAGGTCGGTGAAAAACTGTTTTTT
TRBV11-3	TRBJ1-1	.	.	CASSRHAGSEAFF	TGTGCCAGCAGCCGTCACGCGGGATCTGAAGCTTTCTTT
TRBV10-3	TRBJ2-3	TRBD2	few	CAISESKAGGPKDTQYF	TGTGCCATCAGTGAGTCGAAAGCGGGAGGGCCAAAGGATACGCAGTATTTT
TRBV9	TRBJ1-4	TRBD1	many	CASSPWTGGEEKLFF	TGTGCCAGCAGCCCCTGGACAGGGGGCGAGGAAAAACTGTTTTTT
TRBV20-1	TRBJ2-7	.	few	CSARDPGHPYEQYF	TGCAGTGCCCGAGATCCGGGACACCCCTACGAGCAGTACTTC
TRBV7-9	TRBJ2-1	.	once	CASTRRASANDEQFF	TGTGCCAGCACTCGGCGGGCTAGCGCTAACGATGAGCAGTTCTTC
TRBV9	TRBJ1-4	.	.	CASSNGGGDGEKLFF	TGTGCCAGCAGCAACGGGGGGGGCGACGGCGAAAAACTGTTTTTT
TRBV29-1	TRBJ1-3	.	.	CSVEDRGNTIYF	TGCAGCGTTGAAGACCGAGGAAACACCATATATTTT
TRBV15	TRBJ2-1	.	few	CATSRDQGLRSGQQFF	TGTGCCACCAGCAGAGATCAGGGGTTACGATCAGGACAGCAGTTCTTC
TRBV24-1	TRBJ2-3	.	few	CATSDSGEGPDTQYF	TGTGCCACCAGTGATTCAGGGGAAGGCCCAGATACGCAGTATTTT
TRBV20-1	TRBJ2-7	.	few	CSASLQAEQYF	TGCAGTGCTAGTTTGCAGGCAGAGCAGTACTTC
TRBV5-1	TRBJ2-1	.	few	CASSSTGLLGNEQFF	TGCGCCAGCAGCTCGACAGGCCTCCTCGGGAATGAGCAGTTCTTC
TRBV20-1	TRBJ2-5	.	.	CSARFFGGSWEATQYF	TGCAGTGCTAGATTCTTTGGGGGATCGTGGGAAGCAACCCAGTACTTC
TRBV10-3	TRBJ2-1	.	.	CAIRAGDNNEQFF	TGTGCCATCAGGGCAGGGGACAACAATGAGCAGTTCTTC
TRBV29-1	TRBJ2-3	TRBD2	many	CSVERGNTDTQYF	TGCAGCGTTGAGCGGGGGAACACAGATACGCAGTATTTT